The following is a T cell receptor (beta chain) sequence with its context. Germline CDR1 LGHDT, CDR2 YNNKEL (reference sequence). The CDR3 sequence is 13 residues long. V lost 6 bases, J lost 0 bases, and 6 bases lay in between. In the study's own analysis: Reference gene primer amplification in the assay estimated nucleated cell counts. The table came from immunoSEQ multiplex PCR; TCRdb's copy has only in-frame clones and leaves some out. V, J and clone size reflect that table, while D and trimming were determined from the DNA. The sample has around 200,000 clones; 85% to 90% are singletons. These data originate in a study of blood T cell repertoires in COVID-19. As for the study in general: Acute and convalescent COVID-19 samples came from the United States, Italy and Spain. The analysed material was cDNA or gDNA that came from T cells, B-cell-depleted T cells, or PBMCs.

The sequenced sample was peripheral blood. This chain joins TRBV3-1 (or the pseudogene TRBV3-2) and TRBJ1-5, with unresolved D. The receptor comes from a man aged 50 or older with acute or convalescent COVID-19. CDR3 in amino acids: CASSAGSNQPQHF. The CDR3 DNA reads as TGTGCCAGCAGTGCCGGTAGCAATCAGCCCCAGCATTTT.